The sequence of this T cell receptor beta chain was determined in a study of OX40 agonist ivuxolimab in advanced cancers. Study-wide findings and caveats: There were, on average, more expanded clones in CD8+ T cells than in CD4+.

Patients were ruled out by autoimmune disease history or systemic immunosuppression. The timepoints at which blood was sampled were baseline, cycle 4 day 1, and cycle 7 day 1. Clones were read by immunoSEQ multiplex PCR, and TCRdb kept only the in-frame ones, dropping some. The sample includes about 77,000 clones, around 86% seen only once; the top ten take roughly 6.3%. This clone was observed once. Its antigen remains unknown. The CDR3 is made up of 16 amino acids. V trimming: 1 base; J trimming: 4 bases; junction bases outside the gene matches: 5. CDR1 and CDR2 (germline): SGHAT, FQNNGV. The chain carries TRBV11-2 and TRBJ2-7, with 12 bases matching TRBD2. The receptor was isolated from an adult with an advanced solid tumor such as melanoma, head and neck, liver or kidney cancer. Here the sequenced sample was CD4+ or CD8+ T cells sorted from blood, taken in a trial of the OX40 agonist ivuxolimab. The CDR3 coding sequence is TGTGCCAGCAGCTTAGTTCTAGCGGGGGGGCTATACGAGCAGTACTTC. Translation: CASSLVLAGGLYEQYF. The entire variable domain, with the rest obtained from reference TRBV11-2 and TRBJ2-7, is as follows: EAGVAQSPRYKIIEKRQSVAFWCNPISGHATLYWYQQILGQGPKLLIQFQNNGVVDDSQLPKDRFSAERLKGVDSTLKIQPAKLEDSAVYLCASSLVLAGGLYEQYFGPGTRLTVT.